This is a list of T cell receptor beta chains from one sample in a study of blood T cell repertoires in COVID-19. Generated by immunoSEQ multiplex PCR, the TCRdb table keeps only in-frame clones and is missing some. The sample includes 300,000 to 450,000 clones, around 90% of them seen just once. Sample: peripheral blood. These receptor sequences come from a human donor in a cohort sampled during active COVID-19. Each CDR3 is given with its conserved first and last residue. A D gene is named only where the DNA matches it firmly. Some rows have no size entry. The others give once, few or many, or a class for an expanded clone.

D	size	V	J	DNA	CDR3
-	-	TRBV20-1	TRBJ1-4	TGCAGTGCTAGTAGGGGGAGTAATGAAAAACTGTTTTTT	CSASRGSNEKLFF
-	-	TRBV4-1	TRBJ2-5	TGCGCCAGCAGCCAAAACATGCCGGAGACCCAGTACTTC	CASSQNMPETQYF
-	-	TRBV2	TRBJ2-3	TGTGCCAGCAGTGATAGCTTAGGAGGCACAGATACGCAGTATTTT	CASSDSLGGTDTQYF
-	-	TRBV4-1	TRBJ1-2	TGCGCCAGCAGCCAAGGCAACAGATACGATGGCTACACCTTC	CASSQGNRYDGYTF
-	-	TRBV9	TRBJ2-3	TGTGCCAGCAGCGTAGCGGGGGTTGGGACAGATACGCAGTATTTT	CASSVAGVGTDTQYF
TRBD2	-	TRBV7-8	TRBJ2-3	TGTGCCAGCAGCCGAGGACTAGCCCGGGGGGAAGATACGCAGTATTTT	CASSRGLARGEDTQYF
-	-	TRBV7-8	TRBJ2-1	TGTGCCAGCAGTCTAGTGAGCTCCTACAATGAGCAGTTCTTC	CASSLVSSYNEQFF
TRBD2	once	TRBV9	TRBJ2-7	TGTGCCAGCAGCGTTGGGGGAGGGCCCCCCTACGAGCAGTACTTC	CASSVGGGPPYEQYF
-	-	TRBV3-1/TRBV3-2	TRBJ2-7	TGTGCCAGCAGCCAAGATAAATACGAGCAGTACTTC	CASSQDKYEQYF
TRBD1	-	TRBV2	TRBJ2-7	TGTGCCAGCAGGGCGCCTGACAGGGCCTACGAGCAGTACTTC	CASRAPDRAYEQYF
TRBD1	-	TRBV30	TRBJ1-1	TGTGCCTGGAGTGTACAGGGGATTCGGACTGAAGCTTTCTTT	CAWSVQGIRTEAFF
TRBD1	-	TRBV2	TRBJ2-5	TGTGCCAGCAGAGGGACAGGGAAAGAGACCCAGTACTTC	CASRGTGKETQYF
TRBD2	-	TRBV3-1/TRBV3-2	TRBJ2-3	TGTGCCAGCAGCCAAGATATAGCGGGGTTCACAGATACGCAGTATTTT	CASSQDIAGFTDTQYF
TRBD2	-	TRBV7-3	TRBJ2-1	TGTGCCAGCAGCCCCGGGACTAGCGGGATCTTGCTAGAAGAGCAGTTCTTC	CASSPGTSGILLEEQFF
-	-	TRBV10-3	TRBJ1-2	TGTGCCATCAACTTATCGGATGGCTACACCTTC	CAINLSDGYTF
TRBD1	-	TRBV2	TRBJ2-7	TGTGCCAGCAGTCGAAGCCCTGTGGAAGGACAGGATATGTGCTTC	CASSRSPVEGQDMCF
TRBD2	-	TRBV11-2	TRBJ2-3	TGTGCCAGCAGCTTGGGGAGGCGGGAGTTAGATACGCAGTATTTT	CASSLGRRELDTQYF
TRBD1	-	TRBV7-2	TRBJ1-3	TGTGCCAGCAGCTTACAGGGGGACGGAAACACCATATATTTT	CASSLQGDGNTIYF
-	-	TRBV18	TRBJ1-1	TGTGCCAGCTCATCCTGGGAGGGTCTGATGAACACTGAAGCTTTCTTT	CASSSWEGLMNTEAFF
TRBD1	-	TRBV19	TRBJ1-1	TGTGCCAGTAGTTTCATACAGGGGGAGGGCACTGAAGCTTTCTTT	CASSFIQGEGTEAFF
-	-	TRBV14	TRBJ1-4	TGTGCCAGCAGCCGAGTGGGGGCCCTTAATGAAAAACTGTTTTTT	CASSRVGALNEKLFF
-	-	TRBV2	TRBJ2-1	TGTGCCAGCAACCGGGGGGCAAACTACAATGAGCAGTTCTTC	CASNRGANYNEQFF
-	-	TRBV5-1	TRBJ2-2	TGCGCCAGCAGCTTGGTTCGGACTCCGAACACCGGGGAGCTGTTTTTT	CASSLVRTPNTGELFF
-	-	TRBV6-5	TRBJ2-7	TGTGCCAGCAGTTTGATGGGCAGCTCCTACGAGCAGTACTTC	CASSLMGSSYEQYF
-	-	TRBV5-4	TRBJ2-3	TGTGCCAGCAGCTTCAGGGGTAGCACAGATACGCAGTATTTT	CASSFRGSTDTQYF
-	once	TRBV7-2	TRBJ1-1	TGTGCCAGCAGGATCTCAAGCGCGTCGAACACTGAAGCTTTCTTT	CASRISSASNTEAFF
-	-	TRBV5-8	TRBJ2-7	TGTGCCAGCAGCTTGGGGGTAGCAGGGCCGGCCTACGAGCAGTACTTC	CASSLGVAGPAYEQYF
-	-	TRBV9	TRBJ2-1	TGTGCCAGCAGCGCCCGAACTTCCTACAATGAGCAGTTCTTC	CASSARTSYNEQFF
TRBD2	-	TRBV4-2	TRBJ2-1	TGTGCCAGCAGCCAAGATTGGAGCGGGGGCGGCAATGAGCAGTTCTTC	CASSQDWSGGGNEQFF
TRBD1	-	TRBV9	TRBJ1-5	TGTGCCAGCAGCCAGACAGGGGATCAGCCCCAGCATTTT	CASSQTGDQPQHF
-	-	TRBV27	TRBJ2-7	TGTGCCAGCAGACGGGAGCAGTACTTC	CASRREQYF
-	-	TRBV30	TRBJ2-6	TGTGCCTGGAGTTCTGACTCTGCTGGGGCCAACGTCCTGACTTTC	CAWSSDSAGANVLTF
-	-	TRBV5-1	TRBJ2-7	TGCGCCAGCAGCTTTCAGGGGTGGGACGAGCAGTACTTC	CASSFQGWDEQYF
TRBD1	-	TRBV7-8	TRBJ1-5	TGTGCCAGCAGCGTAACGACAGGGGTTTCCAATCAGCCCCAGCATTTT	CASSVTTGVSNQPQHF
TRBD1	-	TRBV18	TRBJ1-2	TGTGCCAGCTCAACCGGGACAGGACAGAGAAGTTTCTATGGCTACACCTTC	CASSTGTGQRSFYGYTF
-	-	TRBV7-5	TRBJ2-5	TGTGCCAGAAGCTTGGAGGGACTAGCGGGAGATGAGACCCAGTACTTC	CARSLEGLAGDETQYF
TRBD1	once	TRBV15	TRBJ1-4	TGTGCCACCAGCAGAGTTCCAGGGGGTGAAAAACTGTTTTTT	CATSRVPGGEKLFF
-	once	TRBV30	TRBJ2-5	TGTGCCTGGAGATTCCGAGAGACCCAGTACTTC	CAWRFRETQYF